One T cell receptor beta chain is described in this entry. Its cognate antigen has yet to be identified. According to the germline V gene, CDR1 reads LGHNA and CDR2 reads YSLEER. CDR3 length: 17 amino acids, cysteine to phenylalanine. No DNA accompanies this entry. From each donor, a roughly 2.5 ml peripheral blood sample was collected into PAXgene tubes and kept at -80 degrees C. Without T cell sorting, total RNA was isolated from whole blood using the PAXgene blood miRNA kit on an automated QIAcube. Peripheral blood from monozygotic twin pairs concordant or discordant for inflammatory bowel disease was subjected to deep TCRalpha and TCRbeta repertoire profiling with unique molecular barcoding. Smoking habits were recorded for all twin pairs, and each individual was classified as a current, former or never smoker. This sample is drawn from a study of monozygotic twins with inflammatory bowel disease (dated by TCRdb to between 2018 and 2021). Study-wide context: The full study comprised 28 monozygotic twin pairs: nine German pairs (four IBD-concordant, five IBD-discordant) and 19 IBD-discordant Danish pairs. Within discordant pairs, disease-associated traits were sought mainly by comparing IBD patients with their genetically identical healthy co-twins. Each individual had, on average, about 151 000 unique TCRalpha sequences and 181 000 unique TCRbeta sequences available for analysis. Here is what the overall study found, with its caveats: Different T cell subtypes could not be distinguished in the analysis. IBD patients had lower TCRbeta repertoire diversity, measured by the inverse Simpson index, than their healthy co-twins. Because patients received different immunosuppressive treatments, the repertoires may have picked up extra background noise and variability between individuals. Repertoire similarity did not differ between concordant and discordant twins, which could be due to limited statistical power. The results gave no support for a single strong signal or clonotype linked to IBD. Fewer clonotypes were shared with other individuals by IBD patients than by healthy twins, most markedly in patients showing signs of disease activity.

Receptor amplification or capture employed 5' RACE. Each TCR library was prepared from about 4,000 ng of total RNA. For each sample, cDNA synthesis with SMARTScribe reverse transcriptase was split into eight separate reactions. During cDNA synthesis, template switching was used to introduce unique molecular identifiers that contained a 6-nucleotide sample barcode. Amplification of TCRalpha and TCRbeta cDNA involved two nested PCRs of 16 and 9 cycles, and each PCR was followed by bead purification. Before amplification, cDNA was treated with uracil DNA-glycosylase and purified using the QIAquick PCR purification kit. The second PCR was the step at which Illumina TruSeq-compatible adapters and sample-specific barcodes were added. Library quality and concentration were assessed using TapeStation and Qubit, and approximately 5 ng of each library was pooled. Sequencing of the pooled libraries was done on an Illumina HiSeq2500 single-index Rapid Run using custom sequencing primers and 2 x 100 bp reads. Per the source publication's procedure: MiGEC version 1.2.6 was used for UMI-based consensus assembly, which corrected PCR and sequencing errors. MiXCR version 2.1.1 was used to carry out V(D)J alignment, clonotype assembly and CDR3 extraction. Normalisation of gene usage, clonotype sharing and MAIT/NKT TCR abundance was achieved by analysing the top 1000, 10 000 and 20 000 clonotypes per sample. After downsampling to 27 000 UMIs, diversity was calculated as the inverse Simpson index using the vegan R package. Paired Mann-Whitney U tests were applied to discordant twin pairs, with Benjamini-Hochberg correction for multiple testing. The reads, reprocessed by TCRdb, yield one row per CDR3 protein sequence and no DNA. Clone size and V and J calls follow TCRdb, not the original study. Per the sample table, the count is about 300,000 distinct CDR3 sequences. The ten largest clonotypes hold 5.5% to 6.5% of the sample.

The chain is encoded by TRBV4-3 joined to TRBJ2-2; TCRdb's D gene call, TRBD1, goes unchecked for lack of DNA. The TCR was taken from a human donor with ulcerative colitis or Crohn's disease, or a healthy co-twin of an affected twin (not recorded which). The sample consisted of blood. This receptor carries the CDR3 CASSQGGISRGAGELFF.